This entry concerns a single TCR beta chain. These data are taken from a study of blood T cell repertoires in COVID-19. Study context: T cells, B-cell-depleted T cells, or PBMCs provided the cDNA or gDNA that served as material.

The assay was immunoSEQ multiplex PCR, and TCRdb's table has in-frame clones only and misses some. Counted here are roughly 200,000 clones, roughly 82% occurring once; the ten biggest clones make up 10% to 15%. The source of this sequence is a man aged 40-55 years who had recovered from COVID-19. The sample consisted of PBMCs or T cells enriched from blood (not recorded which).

This CDR3 is CASSLTSPYTGELFF. DNA of the CDR3: TGTGCCAGCAGCTTAACGTCTCCTTACACCGGGGAGCTGTTTTTT. The gene calls are TRBV7-3 and TRBJ2-2; D remains unclear. The V and J ends lost 0 bases and 3 bases respectively, with 8 bases between them. From germline, CDR1 is SGHTA and CDR2 FQGTGA. CDR3 length equals 15 residues. The full variable domain, completed using reference TRBV7-3 and TRBJ2-2, is GAGVSQTPSNKVTEKGKYVELRCDPISGHTALYWYRQSLGQGPEFLIYFQGTGAADDSGLPNDRFFAVRPEGSVSTLKIQRTERGDSAVYLCASSLTSPYTGELFFGEGSRLTVL.